These T cell receptor beta chains were read from a single sample in a study of T cell changes during pregnancy in multiple sclerosis. Using immunoSEQ multiplex PCR, the repertoire was profiled, and TCRdb retains in-frame clones only, with some absent. Altogether about 120,000 clones are present, approximately 94% being singletons, with the ten largest covering 6.2%. This sample comprised peripheral blood, obtained before pregnancy. These receptor sequences come from a female donor with multiple sclerosis, enrolled in a pregnancy study. Both conserved end residues are part of each CDR3. A D gene is named only where the DNA matches it firmly. Clone sizes are given selectively: once, few, many, or a class where the clone is expanded.

clone_size d_call j_call v_call cdr3_nt cdr3_aa
. TRBD1 TRBJ2-3 TRBV6-4 TGTGTCGGGACCCGGGCAGGGGGCTTCACAGATACGCAGTATTTT CVGTRAGGFTDTQYF
. . TRBJ2-5 TRBV19 TGTGCCAGTAGTACCCCTCGTCGGGGTAGCGAGACCCAGTACTTC CASSTPRRGSETQYF
. . TRBJ2-7 TRBV9 TGTGCCAGCAGCGTAGGACAGCTCTCCTACGAGCAGTACTTC CASSVGQLSYEQYF
. TRBD2 TRBJ2-1 TRBV19 TGTGCCAGCACACTAGCGGGAGTCGGAAATGAGCAGTTCTTC CASTLAGVGNEQFF
. TRBD2 TRBJ2-7 TRBV28 TGTGCCAGCCGTTCTAGCGGGGGGTTCAACGAGCAGTACTTC CASRSSGGFNEQYF
. TRBD1 TRBJ1-1 TRBV29-1 TGCAGCGCAGGGGACAGGCTCACTGAAGCTTTCTTT CSAGDRLTEAFF
. . TRBJ1-1 TRBV6-5 TGTGCCAGCAGTTACTCTGGACGGAGGGCCACTGAAGCTTTCTTT CASSYSGRRATEAFF
. . TRBJ2-7 TRBV6-5 TGTGCCAGCAGCAGAGACAGGACTTCCTACGAGCAGTACTTC CASSRDRTSYEQYF
. . TRBJ2-5 TRBV5-1 TGCGCCAGCAGCTTGGTCAGGGGAGGGACAGAGACCCAGTACTTC CASSLVRGGTETQYF
. . TRBJ2-5 TRBV7-6 TGTGCCAGCCAGAAAACCCCGGGGAGCGGAGAGACCCAGTACTTC CASQKTPGSGETQYF
. . TRBJ1-3 TRBV28 TGTGCCAGCAGTCCCGCGGGGGGCTGGTCTGGAAACACCATATATTTT CASSPAGGWSGNTIYF
. . TRBJ2-7 TRBV11-2 TGTGCCAGCAGCCCTTTGTTCGGCGGGGCTTACGAGCAGTACTTC CASSPLFGGAYEQYF
. TRBD1 TRBJ2-7 TRBV7-2 TGTGCCAGCAGCCCAGTGGGACAGCAGCCCTACGAGCAGTACTTC CASSPVGQQPYEQYF
. TRBD2 TRBJ2-5 TRBV5-1 TGCGCCAGCTCCCGGGTGCCGGCGGGAGGCCAAGAGGCCCAGTACTTC CASSRVPAGGQEAQYF
. . TRBJ1-2 TRBV5-1 TGCGCCAGCAGCTTGGGGCCGGCCGGAGGGGGCTACACCTTC CASSLGPAGGGYTF
. . TRBJ1-2 TRBV11-3 TGTGCCAGCAGCTTAGACGCAGGGATTATCTATGGCTACACCTTC CASSLDAGIIYGYTF
. . TRBJ1-4 TRBV2 TGTGCCAGCATGGTGGAGAATCCGGGACTAGCTAATGAAAAACTGTTTTTT CASMVENPGLANEKLFF
. . TRBJ2-2 TRBV4-1 TGCGCCAGCAGCCCGGGGGTCACCGGGGAGCTGTTTTTT CASSPGVTGELFF
. . TRBJ2-2 TRBV18 TGTGCCAGCTCATTGACAGTGATCGGGGAGCTGTTTTTT CASSLTVIGELFF
. TRBD1 TRBJ1-3 TRBV5-6 TGTGCCAGCAGTGCACAGGGGGCTGCTGGAAACACCATATATTTT CASSAQGAAGNTIYF
. TRBD2 TRBJ2-1 TRBV9 TGTGCCAGCAGCGCTCCTCGGACTAGCGCCCGCAATGAGCAGTTCTTC CASSAPRTSARNEQFF
. . TRBJ2-5 TRBV18 TGTGCCAGCTCACCGGTTGGGGCAGCTCAAGAGACCCAGTACTTC CASSPVGAAQETQYF
few . TRBJ1-6 TRBV4-1 TGCGCCAGCAGCCCAGTGTGGGAGCCCAATTCACCCCTCCACTTT CASSPVWEPNSPLHF
. . TRBJ1-1 TRBV2 TGTGCCAGCAGTGTGGCAGGGGCAATGAACACTGAAGCTTTCTTT CASSVAGAMNTEAFF
. TRBD2 TRBJ2-7 TRBV6-1 TGTGCCAGCAGTGAAGCGCGGGGGGGGTACGAGCAGTACTTC CASSEARGGYEQYF
. . TRBJ1-4 TRBV27 TGTGCCAGCCGGCCAGGGACTTATAATGAAAAACTGTTTTTT CASRPGTYNEKLFF
. TRBD1 TRBJ2-7 TRBV27 TGTGCCAGCAGTTTATCTCGGACAGGTCCCTACGAGCAGTACTTC CASSLSRTGPYEQYF
. TRBD1 TRBJ1-1 TRBV9 TGTGCCAGCAGCCCCGGGACAGGGACTGAAGCTTTCTTT CASSPGTGTEAFF
once . TRBJ2-3 TRBV5-1 TGCGCCAGCAGCTTGGGGACTTACACAGATACGCAGTATTTT CASSLGTYTDTQYF
. . TRBJ2-7 TRBV29-1 TGCAGCGTTGCACGGAGGGACTCCGCCAAGAATTACGAGCAGTACTTC CSVARRDSAKNYEQYF
. . TRBJ2-3 TRBV6-5 TGTGCCAGCAGTTACTCGACTGCCACAGATACGCAGTATTTT CASSYSTATDTQYF
. TRBD1 TRBJ2-7 TRBV7-6 TGTGCCAGCAGCTTAACAGGGGGCTACGAGCAGTACTTC CASSLTGGYEQYF
. . TRBJ1-2 TRBV6-1 TGTGCCAGCAGTGAATGGGGCGCATCTTATGGCTACACCTTC CASSEWGASYGYTF
. TRBD2 TRBJ2-1 TRBV19 TGTGCCAGTAGTATAAATAGCGGGAGAAGGAATAATGAGCAGTTCTTC CASSINSGRRNNEQFF
. . TRBJ2-2 TRBV6-1 TGTGCCAGCAGTGACCTGGGACTTGGTACCGGGGAGCTGTTTTTT CASSDLGLGTGELFF
. TRBD1 TRBJ1-3 TRBV7-2 TGTGCCAGCAGCTTAGCCCTAGACAGGGGGTTAGAATATTTT CASSLALDRGLEYF
. . TRBJ1-5 TRBV19 TGTGCCAGTAGTAACAGTAGAATCAATAGCAATCAGCCCCAGCATTTT CASSNSRINSNQPQHF
. . TRBJ1-4 TRBV7-2 TGTGCCAGCAGCTACGACTGGGGGGATGAAAAACTGTTTTTT CASSYDWGDEKLFF
once . TRBJ2-2 TRBV7-9 TGTGCCAGCAGCTTACAGACACCCCGAACCGGGGAGCTGTTTTTT CASSLQTPRTGELFF
. TRBD2 TRBJ2-1 TRBV9 TGTGCCAGCAGCACCCAACCTAGCGGGGGTCATCATGAGCAGTTCTTC CASSTQPSGGHHEQFF
. . TRBJ2-7 TRBV18 TGTGCCAGCTCACCTAATAGCAAAGGGGCGGGGGAGCAGTACTTC CASSPNSKGAGEQYF
. TRBD1 TRBJ1-5 TRBV2 TGTGCCAGCAGTTTCGGACAGGGGAATCAGCCCCAGCATTTT CASSFGQGNQPQHF
. . TRBJ2-4 TRBV5-1 TGCGCCAGCAGCTTGGAGAGGGGGACCCAAAACATTCAGTACTTC CASSLERGTQNIQYF
. . TRBJ1-1 TRBV18 TGTGCCAGCTCACCACTACAACAGAACACTGAAGCTTTCTTT CASSPLQQNTEAFF
. . TRBJ1-3 TRBV9 TGTGCCAGCAGCGTATCGGGGGTCGGAAACACCATATATTTT CASSVSGVGNTIYF
. TRBD1 TRBJ1-1 TRBV2 TGTGCCAGCAGCCCAGACAGGGCCGACACTGAAGCTTTCTTT CASSPDRADTEAFF
. . TRBJ1-1 TRBV6-5 TGTGCCAGCAGTTATTCGGCTTCTAGAAAAGCGGCTTTCTTT CASSYSASRKAAFF
. . TRBJ2-7 TRBV4-1 TGCGCCAGCAGCCAAGATTTTAACGAGCAGTACTTC CASSQDFNEQYF
. . TRBJ2-5 TRBV28 TGTGCCAGCAGTTTTCGAGAGACCCAGTACTTC CASSFRETQYF
. TRBD2 TRBJ2-3 TRBV29-1 TGCAGCGTTGACGCGGGAGGGTGGGATACGCAGTATTTT CSVDAGGWDTQYF
. . TRBJ1-3 TRBV9 TGTGCCAGCAGCGCGCAGCTAGATGCCGGAAACACCATATATTTT CASSAQLDAGNTIYF
. TRBD1 TRBJ1-6 TRBV15 TGTGCCACCAGGCCGGGACAGTATAATTCACCCCTCCACTTT CATRPGQYNSPLHF
. . TRBJ2-5 TRBV2 TGTGCCAGCAATTGGCTTTCGACCCAGTACTTC CASNWLSTQYF
. . TRBJ1-2 TRBV6-1 TGTGCCAGCAACACGGACTTATTAGTTGGCTACACCTTC CASNTDLLVGYTF
. . TRBJ1-1 TRBV6-1 TGTGCCAGCAGTGAATGGCGGGGGAATCCTACTGAAGCTTTCTTT CASSEWRGNPTEAFF
. TRBD2 TRBJ2-3 TRBV13 TGTGCCAGCAGCCGTCCCGGGACTAGCGGCACAGATACGCAGTATTTT CASSRPGTSGTDTQYF
. TRBD1 TRBJ1-1 TRBV27 TGTGCCAGCAGTGTACAGGGGCAAAGCACTGAAGCTTTCTTT CASSVQGQSTEAFF
once . TRBJ1-6 TRBV5-5 TGTGCCAGCAGCTTGGAGACAGTCGGATCACCCCTCCACTTT CASSLETVGSPLHF